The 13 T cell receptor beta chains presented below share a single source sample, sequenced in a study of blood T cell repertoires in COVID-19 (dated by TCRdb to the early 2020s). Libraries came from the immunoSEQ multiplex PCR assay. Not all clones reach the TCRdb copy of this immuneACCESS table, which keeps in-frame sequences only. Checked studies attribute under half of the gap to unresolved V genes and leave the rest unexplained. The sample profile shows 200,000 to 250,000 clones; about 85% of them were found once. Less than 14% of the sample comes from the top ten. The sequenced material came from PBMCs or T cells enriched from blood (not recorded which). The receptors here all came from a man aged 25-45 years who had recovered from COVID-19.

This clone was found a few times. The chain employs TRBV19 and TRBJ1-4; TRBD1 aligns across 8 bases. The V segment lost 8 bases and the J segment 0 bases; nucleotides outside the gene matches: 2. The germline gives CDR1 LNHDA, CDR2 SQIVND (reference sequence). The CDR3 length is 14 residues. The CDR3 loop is CASGQGATNEKLFF. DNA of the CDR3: TGTGCCAGTGGACAGGGTGCAACTAATGAAAAACTGTTTTTT.

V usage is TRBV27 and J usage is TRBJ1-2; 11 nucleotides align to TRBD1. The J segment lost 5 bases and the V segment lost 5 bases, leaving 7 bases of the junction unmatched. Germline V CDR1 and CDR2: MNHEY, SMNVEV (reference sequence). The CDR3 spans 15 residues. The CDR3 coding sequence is TGTGCCAGCAGTAGGGCAGGGGACAGGGGGTATGGCTACACCTTC. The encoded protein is CASSRAGDRGYGYTF.

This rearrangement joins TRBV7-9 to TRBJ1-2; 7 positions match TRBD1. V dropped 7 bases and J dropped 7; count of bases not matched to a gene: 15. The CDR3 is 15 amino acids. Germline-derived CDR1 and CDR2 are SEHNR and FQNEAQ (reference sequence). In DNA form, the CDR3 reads TGTGCCAGCACCCCAGGAACAGGGGCTAGTCGTGGCTACACCTTC. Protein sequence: CASTPGTGASRGYTF.

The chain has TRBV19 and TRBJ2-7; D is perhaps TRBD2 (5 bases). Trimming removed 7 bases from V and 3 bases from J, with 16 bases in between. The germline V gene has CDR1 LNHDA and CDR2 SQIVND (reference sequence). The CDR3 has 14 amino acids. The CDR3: CASKEAGSFYEQYF. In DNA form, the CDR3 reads TGTGCCAGTAAGGAGGCGGGTTCATTCTACGAGCAGTACTTC.

This CDR3 reads CASSSGVWELFF. CDR3 in DNA: TGCGCCAGCAGCTCAGGGGTTTGGGAGCTGTTTTTT. This chain uses TRBV5-1 with TRBJ2-2; weak D call: TRBD1 (6 bases). Trimming cost V 3 bases and J 9 bases, with 9 bases left between them. Germline assignment: CDR1 SGHRS and CDR2 YFSETQ. This CDR3 comprises 12 residues.

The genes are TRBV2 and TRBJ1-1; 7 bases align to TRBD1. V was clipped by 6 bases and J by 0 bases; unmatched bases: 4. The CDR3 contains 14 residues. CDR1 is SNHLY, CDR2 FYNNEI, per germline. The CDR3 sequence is CASSRQGLNTEAFF. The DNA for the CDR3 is TGTGCCAGCAGCAGACAGGGATTGAACACTGAAGCTTTCTTT.

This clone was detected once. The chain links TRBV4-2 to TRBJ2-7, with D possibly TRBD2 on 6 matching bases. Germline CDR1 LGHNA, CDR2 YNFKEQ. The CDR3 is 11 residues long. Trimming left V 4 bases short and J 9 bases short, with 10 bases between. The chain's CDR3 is CASSLGGGQYF. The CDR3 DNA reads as TGTGCCAGCAGCCTCGGGGGAGGGCAGTACTTC.

CDR3 nucleotides: TGTGCCTGGAATCAAGGACACTCCAACACTGAAGCTTTCTTT. It yields the protein CAWNQGHSNTEAFF. This chain connects TRBV30 to TRBJ1-1; D may be TRBD1 (5 bases). The ends were cut back, 4 bases at V and 2 bases at J, with 14 bases in the middle. The CDR3 length is 14 residues. Germline V gene sequence: CDR1 GTSNPN, CDR2 SVGIG (reference sequence).

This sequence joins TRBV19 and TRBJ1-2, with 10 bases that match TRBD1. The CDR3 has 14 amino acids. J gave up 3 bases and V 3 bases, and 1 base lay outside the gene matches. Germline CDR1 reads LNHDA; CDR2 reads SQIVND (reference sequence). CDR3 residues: CASSMTGGDYGYTF. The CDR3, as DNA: TGTGCCAGTAGTATGACAGGGGGCGACTATGGCTACACCTTC.

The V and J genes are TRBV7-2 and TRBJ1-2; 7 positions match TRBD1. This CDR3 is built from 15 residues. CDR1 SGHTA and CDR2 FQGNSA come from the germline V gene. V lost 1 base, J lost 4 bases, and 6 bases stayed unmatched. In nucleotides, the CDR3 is TGTGCCAGCAGCTTAGAGGGACAGCCCCGCTATGGCTACACCTTC. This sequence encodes CASSLEGQPRYGYTF.

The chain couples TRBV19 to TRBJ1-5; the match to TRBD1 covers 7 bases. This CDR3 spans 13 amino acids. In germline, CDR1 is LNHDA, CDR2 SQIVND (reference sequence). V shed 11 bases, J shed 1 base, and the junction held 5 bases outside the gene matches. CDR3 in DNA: TGTGCCGGGGGACAGATGAGCAATCAGCCCCAGCATTTT. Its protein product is CAGGQMSNQPQHF. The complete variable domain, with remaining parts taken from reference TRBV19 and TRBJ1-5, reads DGGITQSPKYLFRKEGQNVTLSCEQNLNHDAMYWYRQDPGQGLRLIYYSQIVNDFQKGDIAEGYSVSREKKESFPLTVTSAQKNPTAFYLCAGGQMSNQPQHFGDGTRLSIL.

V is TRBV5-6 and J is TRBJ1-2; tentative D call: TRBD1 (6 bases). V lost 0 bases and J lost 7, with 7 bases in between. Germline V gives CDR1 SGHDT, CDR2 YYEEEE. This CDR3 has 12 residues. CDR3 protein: CASSLGGLGYTF. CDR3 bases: TGTGCCAGCAGCTTGGGGGGGCTTGGCTACACCTTC. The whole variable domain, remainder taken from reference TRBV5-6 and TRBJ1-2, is DAGVTQSPTHLIKTRGQQVTLRCSPKSGHDTVSWYQQALGQGPQFIFQYYEEEERQRGNFPDRFSGHQFPNYSSELNVNALLLGDSALYLCASSLGGLGYTFGSGTRLTVV.

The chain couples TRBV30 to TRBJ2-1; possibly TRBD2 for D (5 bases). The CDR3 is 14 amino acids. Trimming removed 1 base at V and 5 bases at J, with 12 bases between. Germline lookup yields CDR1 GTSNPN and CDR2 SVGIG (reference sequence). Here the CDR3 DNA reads TGTGCCTGGAGTGACGGATTTAGCGACAATGAGCAGTTCTTC. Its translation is CAWSDGFSDNEQFF.